Described below is a single TCR beta chain sequence and its context. The target antigen is unknown. These data belong to a study of shared clonotypes between healthy human individuals. Study results and limitations: Apart from blood, nothing was sampled; tissue repertoires likely differ.

Source study methods: Junction-only sequences produced by ImmunoSEQ had no quality scores, so filtering differed. Sequenced by immunoSEQ multiplex PCR; TCRdb stores in-frame clones only, minus some. V and J calls and clone size are copied from that table; D and trimming were computed from the DNA. The table has about 1.5 million clones, about 98% seen once. The V end was cut by 4 bases, the J end by 0 bases, with 10 bases between. The CDR3 is 14 residues long. The germline V gene encodes CDR1 SGDLS and CDR2 YYNGEE. The sequenced sample consisted of naive CD4+ T cells sorted from blood. Specified subset: CD45RA+ positively selected. The sequence came from a man in his thirties or forties in good health. The rearrangement links TRBV9 to TRBJ1-1, with D unresolved. The CDR3 loop reads CASSWTAMNTEAFF. The DNA of the CDR3 is TGTGCCAGCAGCTGGACGGCCATGAACACTGAAGCTTTCTTT.